The entry below describes one T cell receptor beta chain. Its antigen remains undetermined. Base qualities are not provided; no much larger clone lies one nucleotide away. Separate from the approximately 670-subject first cohort, the validation cohort of 120 subjects was the group to which the donors belonged. From its cysteine to its phenylalanine, the CDR3 spans 16 amino acids. Only the CDR3 region is kept as DNA, spanning 48 bases read in frame from base 1. V loses 4 bases of germline sequence and J loses 0 bases, and the interval between the two ends is 13 bases. For CDR1 and CDR2, the germline V gene lists LGHNA and YSLEER. The data were obtained in a study of cytomegalovirus exposure and HLA in healthy donors (dated by TCRdb to about 2017). As for the study more broadly: A later analysis indicated that the 130 or so validation repertoires were generated on the platform also employed for the approximately 700 repertoires of the first cohort. The study aimed to test whether cataloging public T cell receptors could reveal signatures of past pathogen exposure. A separate validation cohort of over a hundred different subjects was used in addition to the approximately 670-subject first cohort. High-throughput TCR immunosequencing, statistical association of individual TCRs with disease status, and machine learning were combined to predict cytomegalovirus infection status.

To prepare the library, the immunoSEQ multiplex PCR assay was applied. As for the authors' bioinformatics: To diagnose cytomegalovirus status from the catalog of TCR beta chain sequences, a statistical classification framework was built. TCRdb provides this immuneACCESS table in a form limited to in-frame rearrangements. Some clones are lacking; in checked studies, under half of them reflect an unresolved V gene, and why the rest are absent is not known. Clone size and the V and J calls come from that table; the DNA yielded D and trimming. This sample has more than 95,000 clones in its table, and about 96% of those were observed once. Of the sample, approximately 1.5% is held by the ten largest clones. Results the study describes overall, beyond this receptor: The study listed 150 to 200 TCR beta chains as associated with cytomegalovirus. A later analysis found that TCRs clustered in the first cohort also tended to co-occur in the 95 to 150 validation repertoires, with 94% of cluster scores above 0. Three of the identified cytomegalovirus-associated TCR beta chains were confirmed in vitro to be specific for cytomegalovirus antigens. While some public TCRs were present in many individuals, most TCR sequences turned up only very rarely across donors. The validation cohort had no HLA typing available for a later analysis, so co-occurrence within that cohort was assessed over all 130 or so repertoires. The authors suggested that the approach could potentially be extended to other disease states and immunological phenotypes. Cytomegalovirus status was reported to be diagnosed by the classifier with high specificity and sensitivity in both the original and validation cohorts.

The sequence was obtained from a man aged 18 to 30 in good health and CMV-seronegative. The specimen sequenced was PBMCs. Recombination joined TRBV4-3 with TRBJ2-1; the D segment could be TRBD1, given 6 matching bases. The CDR3 loop reads CASSLNQGSSYNEQFF. The nucleotide sequence reads TGCGCCAGCAGCCTTAATCAGGGGAGCTCCTACAATGAGCAGTTCTTC.